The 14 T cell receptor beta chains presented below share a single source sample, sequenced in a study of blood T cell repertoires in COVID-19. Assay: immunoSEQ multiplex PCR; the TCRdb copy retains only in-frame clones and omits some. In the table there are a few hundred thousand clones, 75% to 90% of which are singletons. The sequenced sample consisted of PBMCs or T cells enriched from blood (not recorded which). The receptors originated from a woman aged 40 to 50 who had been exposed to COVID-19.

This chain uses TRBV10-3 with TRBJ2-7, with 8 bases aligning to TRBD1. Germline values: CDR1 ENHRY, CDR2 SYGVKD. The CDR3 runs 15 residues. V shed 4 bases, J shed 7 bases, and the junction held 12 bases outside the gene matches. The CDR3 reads CAISARTGTAGEQYF. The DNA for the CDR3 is TGTGCCATCAGTGCCCGGACAGGGACGGCTGGGGAGCAGTACTTC.

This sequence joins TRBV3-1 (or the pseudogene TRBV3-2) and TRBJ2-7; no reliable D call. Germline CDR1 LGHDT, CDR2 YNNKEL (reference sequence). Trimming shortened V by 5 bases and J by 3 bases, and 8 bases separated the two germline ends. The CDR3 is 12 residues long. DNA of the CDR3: TGTGCCAGCAGCTACGGAGTCTACGAGCAGTACTTC. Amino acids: CASSYGVYEQYF.

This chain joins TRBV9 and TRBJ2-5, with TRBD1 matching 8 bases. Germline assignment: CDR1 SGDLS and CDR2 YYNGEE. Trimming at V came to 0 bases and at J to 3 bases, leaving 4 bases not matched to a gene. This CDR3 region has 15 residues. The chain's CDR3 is CASSVEGQAKETQYF. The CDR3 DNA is TGTGCCAGCAGCGTAGAGGGACAGGCTAAAGAGACCCAGTACTTC.

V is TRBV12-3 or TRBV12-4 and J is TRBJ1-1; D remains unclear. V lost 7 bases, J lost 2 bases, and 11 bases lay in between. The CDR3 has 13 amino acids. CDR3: CASTLGRNTEAFF. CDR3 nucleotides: TGTGCCAGCACGCTCGGGAGAAACACTGAAGCTTTCTTT.

The CDR3 is CASSQGPLETQYF. The CDR3 DNA is TGCGCCAGCAGCCAAGGTCCCCTTGAGACCCAGTACTTC. The rearrangement links TRBV4-3 to TRBJ2-5; D not certain. The germline gives CDR1 LGHNA, CDR2 YSLEER. Trimming pared 1 base from V and 5 bases from J, leaving 8 bases between. The CDR3 consists of 13 residues.

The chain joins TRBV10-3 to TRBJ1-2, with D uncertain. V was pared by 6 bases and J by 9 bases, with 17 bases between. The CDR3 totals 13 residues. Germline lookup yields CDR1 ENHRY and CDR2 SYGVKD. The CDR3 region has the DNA TGTGCCATCAGCGACGGTTTAGGGAGGAGCTACACCTTC. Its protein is CAISDGLGRSYTF.

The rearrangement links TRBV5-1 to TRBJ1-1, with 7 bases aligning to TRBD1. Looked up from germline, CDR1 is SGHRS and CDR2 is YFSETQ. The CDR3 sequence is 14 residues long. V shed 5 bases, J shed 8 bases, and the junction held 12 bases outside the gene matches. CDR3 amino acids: CASRGTDRVMEAFF. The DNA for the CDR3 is TGCGCCAGCAGGGGGACAGATAGGGTAATGGAAGCTTTCTTT. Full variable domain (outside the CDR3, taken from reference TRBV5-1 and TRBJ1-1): KAGVTQTPRYLIKTRGQQVTLSCSPISGHRSVSWYQQTPGQGLQFLFEYFSETQRNKGNFPGRFSGRQFSNSRSEMNVSTLELGDSALYLCASRGTDRVMEAFFGQGTRLTVV.

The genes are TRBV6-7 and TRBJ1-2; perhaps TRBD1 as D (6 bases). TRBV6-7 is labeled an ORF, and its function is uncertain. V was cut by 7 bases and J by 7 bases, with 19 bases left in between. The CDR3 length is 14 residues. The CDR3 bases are TGTGCCAGCACCCAGAGCCGGGGGGCTGCTGGCTACACCTTC. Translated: CASTQSRGAAGYTF.

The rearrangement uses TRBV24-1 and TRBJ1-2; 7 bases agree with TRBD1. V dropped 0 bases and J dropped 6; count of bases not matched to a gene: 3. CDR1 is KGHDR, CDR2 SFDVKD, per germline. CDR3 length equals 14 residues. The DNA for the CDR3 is TGTGCCACCAGTGATTTGTACAGGGGCCATGGCTACACCTTC. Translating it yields CATSDLYRGHGYTF.

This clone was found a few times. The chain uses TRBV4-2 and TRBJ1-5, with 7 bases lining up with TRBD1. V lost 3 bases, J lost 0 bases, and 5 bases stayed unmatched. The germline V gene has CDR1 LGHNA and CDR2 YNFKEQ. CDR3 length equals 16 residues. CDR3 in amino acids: CASSQTGTASNQPQHF. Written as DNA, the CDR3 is TGTGCCAGCAGCCAGACCGGGACAGCTAGCAATCAGCCCCAGCATTTT.

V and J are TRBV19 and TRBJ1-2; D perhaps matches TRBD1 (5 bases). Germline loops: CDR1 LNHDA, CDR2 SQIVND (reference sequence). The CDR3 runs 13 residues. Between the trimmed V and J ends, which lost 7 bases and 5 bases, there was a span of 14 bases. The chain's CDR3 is CASKKGLSYGYTF. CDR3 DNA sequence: TGTGCCAGTAAAAAGGGACTTTCGTATGGCTACACCTTC.

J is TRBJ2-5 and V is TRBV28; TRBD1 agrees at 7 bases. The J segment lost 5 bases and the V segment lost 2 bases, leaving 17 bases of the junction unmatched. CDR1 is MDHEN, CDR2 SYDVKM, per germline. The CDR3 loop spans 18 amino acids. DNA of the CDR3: TGTGCCAGCAGTTTACTGGGGACCCGCGGGCTCAGGGGGGAGACCCAGTACTTC. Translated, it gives CASSLLGTRGLRGETQYF.

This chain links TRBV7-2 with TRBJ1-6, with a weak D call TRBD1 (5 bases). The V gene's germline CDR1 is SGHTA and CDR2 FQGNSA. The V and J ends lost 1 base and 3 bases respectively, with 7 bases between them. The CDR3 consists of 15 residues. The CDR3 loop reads CASSLGTIYNSPLHF. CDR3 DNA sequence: TGTGCCAGCAGCTTAGGGACAATCTATAATTCACCCCTCCACTTT.

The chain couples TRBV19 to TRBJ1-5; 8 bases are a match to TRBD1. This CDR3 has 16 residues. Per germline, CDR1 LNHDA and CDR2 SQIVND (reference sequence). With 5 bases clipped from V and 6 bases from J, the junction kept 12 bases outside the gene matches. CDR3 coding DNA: TGTGCCAGTAGTCCAGACAGGGGCGGCCCAGGTCAGCCCCAGCATTTT. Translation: CASSPDRGGPGQPQHF.